This T cell receptor beta chain appears in the sequencing data of a study of T cell changes during pregnancy in multiple sclerosis. This clone showed up just a few times. Profiling relied on immunoSEQ multiplex PCR, and the TCRdb table lists in-frame clones only, not all of them. The top ten clones hold over 0.85% of a sample with some 42,000 clones, about 85% of them seen once. This sample comprised CD4+ T cells from peripheral blood mononuclear cells, obtained after pregnancy. The receptor was derived from a female donor with multiple sclerosis, enrolled in a pregnancy study.

CDR3 residues: CASSPDRAGYGYTF. DNA for the CDR3: TGTGCCAGCAGCCCCGACAGGGCTGGGTATGGCTACACCTTC. The rearrangement joins TRBV7-2 to TRBJ1-2; TRBD1 matches at 7 bases. The CDR3 runs to 14 residues. V lost 5 bases and J lost 5; bases outside the gene matches: 8. Germline-derived CDR1 and CDR2 are SGHTA and FQGNSA.